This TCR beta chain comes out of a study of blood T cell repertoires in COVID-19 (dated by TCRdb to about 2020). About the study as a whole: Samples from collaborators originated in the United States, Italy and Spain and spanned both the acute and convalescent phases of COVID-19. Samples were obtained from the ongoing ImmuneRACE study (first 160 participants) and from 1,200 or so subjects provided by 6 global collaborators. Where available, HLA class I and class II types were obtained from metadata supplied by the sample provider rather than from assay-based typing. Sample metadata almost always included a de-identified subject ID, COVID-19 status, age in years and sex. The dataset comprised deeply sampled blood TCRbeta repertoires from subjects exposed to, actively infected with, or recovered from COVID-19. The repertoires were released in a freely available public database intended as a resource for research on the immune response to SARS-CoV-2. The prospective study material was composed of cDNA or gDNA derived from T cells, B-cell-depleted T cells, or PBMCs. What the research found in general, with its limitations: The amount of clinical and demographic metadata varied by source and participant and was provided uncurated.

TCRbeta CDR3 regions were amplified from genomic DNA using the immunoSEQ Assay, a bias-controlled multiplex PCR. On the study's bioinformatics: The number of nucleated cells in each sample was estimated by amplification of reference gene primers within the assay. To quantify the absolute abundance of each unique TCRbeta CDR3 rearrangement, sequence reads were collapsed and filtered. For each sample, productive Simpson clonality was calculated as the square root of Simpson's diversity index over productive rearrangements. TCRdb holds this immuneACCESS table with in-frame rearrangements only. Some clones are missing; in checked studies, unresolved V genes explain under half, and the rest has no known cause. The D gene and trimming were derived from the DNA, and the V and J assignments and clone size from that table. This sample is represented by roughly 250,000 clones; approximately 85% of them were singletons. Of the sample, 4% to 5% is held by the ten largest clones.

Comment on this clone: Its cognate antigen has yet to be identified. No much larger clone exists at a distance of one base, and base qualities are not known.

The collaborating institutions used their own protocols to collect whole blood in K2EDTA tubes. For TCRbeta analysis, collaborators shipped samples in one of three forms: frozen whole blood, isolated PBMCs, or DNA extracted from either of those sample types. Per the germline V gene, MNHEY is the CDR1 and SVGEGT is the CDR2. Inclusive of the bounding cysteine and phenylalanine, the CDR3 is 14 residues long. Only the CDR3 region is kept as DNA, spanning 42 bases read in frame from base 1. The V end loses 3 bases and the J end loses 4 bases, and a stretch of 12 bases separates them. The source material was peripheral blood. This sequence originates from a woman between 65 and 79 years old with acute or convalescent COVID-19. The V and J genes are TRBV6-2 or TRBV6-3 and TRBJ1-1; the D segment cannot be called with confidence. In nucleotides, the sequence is TGTGCCAGCAGTTATTCCGGGTACACCACTGAAGCTTTCTTT. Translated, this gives CASSYSGYTTEAFF.